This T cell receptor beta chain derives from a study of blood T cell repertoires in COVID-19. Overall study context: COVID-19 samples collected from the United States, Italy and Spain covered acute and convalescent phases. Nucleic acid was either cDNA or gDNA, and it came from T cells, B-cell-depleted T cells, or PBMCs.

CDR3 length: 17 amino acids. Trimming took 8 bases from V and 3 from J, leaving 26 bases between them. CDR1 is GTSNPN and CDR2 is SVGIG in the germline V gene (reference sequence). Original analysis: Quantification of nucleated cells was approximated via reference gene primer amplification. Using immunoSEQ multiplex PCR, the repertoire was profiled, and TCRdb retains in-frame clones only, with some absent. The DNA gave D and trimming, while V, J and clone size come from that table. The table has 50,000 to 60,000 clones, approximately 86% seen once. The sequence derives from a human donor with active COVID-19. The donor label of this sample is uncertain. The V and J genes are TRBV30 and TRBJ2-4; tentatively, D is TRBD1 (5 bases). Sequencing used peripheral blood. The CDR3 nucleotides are TGTGCCGCCCCTGTGGGGCAACCTACGACTGGCAAAAACATTCAGTACTTC. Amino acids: CAAPVGQPTTGKNIQYF.